This TCR beta chain derives from a study of blood T cell repertoires in COVID-19. Study summary: Samples came from the United States, Italy and Spain, spanning acute and convalescent COVID-19. From T cells, B-cell-depleted T cells, or PBMCs came the material, which was cDNA or gDNA.

Per the study methods: Cell counts per sample came from amplifying reference gene primers. Repertoires were generated with immunoSEQ multiplex PCR, while TCRdb's copy carries only in-frame clones and drops some. V and J calls and clone size are those listed in that table; D and trimming were worked out from the DNA. This repertoire shows some 140,000 clones, more than 65% found once; its top ten account for about an eighth. Germline CDR1 SGHTA, CDR2 FQGNSA. Deletions cut 6 bases from V and 1 base from J, with 9 bases between. The CDR3 contains 13 residues. The rearrangement joins TRBV7-2 to TRBJ1-1; no clear D. The sequenced sample was peripheral blood. The clonotype was recovered from a man older than 75 with acute or convalescent COVID-19. The CDR3 DNA follows: TGTGCCAGCAGGTCACACCAGAACACTGAAGCTTTCTTT. Amino acid sequence: CASRSHQNTEAFF.